Following are 23 T cell receptor beta chains from one sample sequenced in a study of T cell repertoires in ileal Crohn's disease (dated by TCRdb to about 2019). Libraries were made using the immunoSEQ multiplex PCR assay. Sourced from immuneACCESS, this table was stored by TCRdb with only in-frame sequences that have V and J called. A share of the clones is absent; for the studies checked, an unresolved V gene accounts for under half, and the remainder has no known explanation. Here the sample has about 8,400 clones; over 75% occur a single time. The ten largest make up 10% to 15% of the sample. The specimen was ileal tissue. The receptor source for this set is an adult with Crohn's disease.

The chain employs TRBV7-9 and TRBJ1-1; perhaps TRBD1 as D (5 bases). Germline-derived CDR1 and CDR2 are SEHNR and FQNEAQ (reference sequence). This CDR3 region has 14 residues. V gave up 5 bases and J gave up 4 bases, with 14 bases separating them. The CDR3 reads CASSLQGGATEAFF. DNA for the CDR3: TGTGCCAGCAGCCTCCAGGGAGGGGCCACTGAAGCTTTCTTT. The entire variable domain, with the rest obtained from reference TRBV7-9 and TRBJ1-1, is as follows: DTGVSQNPRHKITKRGQNVTFRCDPISEHNRLYWYRQTLGQGPEFLTYFQNEAQLEKSRLLSDRFSAERPKGSFSTLEIQRTEQGDSAMYLCASSLQGGATEAFFGQGTRLTVV.

The genes are TRBV19 and TRBJ1-2; TRBD1 matches 9 bases. The CDR3 extends over 13 amino acids. The junction had 6 bases not matched to a gene; V was cut back by 10 bases and J by 3 bases. Germline assignment: CDR1 LNHDA and CDR2 SQIVND (reference sequence). CDR3 bases: TGTGCCACCAACAGGGGGCTGGACTATGGCTACACCTTC. This encodes CATNRGLDYGYTF.

This sequence joins TRBV9 and TRBJ2-1; TRBD2 agrees at 12 bases. The CDR3 sequence is 15 residues long. V was clipped by 7 bases and J by 4 bases; unmatched bases: 6. Germline V gene data show CDR1 as SGDLS and CDR2 as YYNGEE. The DNA of the CDR3 is TGTGCCAGCCGCGAACTAGCGGGAGGTTACAATGAGCAGTTCTTC. As protein: CASRELAGGYNEQFF.

This chain links TRBV9 with TRBJ1-3, with D possibly matching TRBD1 (6 bases). The V gene's germline CDR1 is SGDLS and CDR2 YYNGEE. The CDR3 has 14 amino acids. V lost 0 bases and J lost 3, with 7 bases in between. The DNA for the CDR3 is TGTGCCAGCAGCGTAGCAGGGGTTGGAAACACCATATATTTT. This sequence encodes CASSVAGVGNTIYF.

The rearrangement links TRBV5-1 to TRBJ1-4, with 7 bases aligning to TRBD1. The V and J ends lost 4 bases and 5 bases, in that order; junction bases with no gene match: 5. This CDR3 region has 14 residues. CDR1 is SGHRS, CDR2 YFSETQ, per germline. Here the CDR3 DNA reads TGCGCCAGCAGCGCAGGGGGAGGGAATGAAAAACTGTTTTTT. This translates into CASSAGGGNEKLFF. Full variable domain (missing parts from reference TRBV5-1 and TRBJ1-4): KAGVTQTPRYLIKTRGQQVTLSCSPISGHRSVSWYQQTPGQGLQFLFEYFSETQRNKGNFPGRFSGRQFSNSRSEMNVSTLELGDSALYLCASSAGGGNEKLFFGSGTQLSVL.

Remarks on this clone: The DNA is omitted, as the CDR3 cannot be located on it reliably, and the CDR3 follows TCRdb's listing. The V gene is TRBV6-1, the J gene TRBJ2-7; the table's D call TRBD2 went unverified against the DNA. The CDR3 has 14 amino acids, counting both end residues. Germline loops: CDR1 MNHNS, CDR2 SASEGT. This CDR3 reads CASSERFGEGEQYF.

V gene TRBV6-4 combines with J gene TRBJ1-2; D unclear. This CDR3 is 14 amino acids long. The V end was cut by 6 bases, the J end by 4 bases, with 15 bases between. CDR1 is MRHNA and CDR2 is SNTAGT in the germline V gene. CDR3 residues: CASSSSNEGYGYTF. Here the CDR3 DNA reads TGTGCCAGCAGCTCCTCGAACGAGGGCTATGGCTACACCTTC.

The gene calls are TRBV2 and TRBJ2-3; D is unresolved. Looked up from germline, CDR1 is SNHLY and CDR2 is FYNNEI. The CDR3 is 12 amino acids. V was pared by 6 bases and J by 4 bases, with 8 bases between. This chain's CDR3 is CASRTEADTQYF. Here the CDR3 DNA reads TGTGCCAGCAGAACTGAGGCAGATACGCAGTATTTT.

V gene TRBV5-1 combines with J gene TRBJ2-7, with a possible D match to TRBD1 (6 bases). The CDR3 has 13 residues. V lost 4 bases to trimming and J lost 0 bases, with 8 bases between them. In germline, CDR1 is SGHRS, CDR2 YFSETQ. The CDR3 loop is CASSRDNSYEQYF. For the CDR3, the DNA is TGCGCCAGCAGCCGGGACAACTCCTACGAGCAGTACTTC.

The J gene is TRBJ2-5, the V gene TRBV29-1, with a possible D match to TRBD2 (6 bases). This CDR3 comprises 13 residues. Trimming took off 6 bases at V and 5 bases at J, with 16 bases between the two ends. Germline-derived CDR1 and CDR2 are SQVTM and ANQGSEA. The CDR3 DNA is TGCAGCGTCTTGGAGGGCTTCGGGGAGACCCAGTACTTC. Encoded protein: CSVLEGFGETQYF.

This clone was detected only once. This rearrangement joins TRBV6-5 to TRBJ2-1; no clear D gene. Trimming cost V 2 bases and J 5 bases, with 13 bases left between them. Germline CDR1 is MNHEY and CDR2 is SVGAGI. This CDR3 is built from 15 residues. The chain's CDR3 is CASSYLFAKDNEQFF. Here the CDR3 DNA reads TGTGCCAGCAGTTACCTCTTTGCTAAGGACAATGAGCAGTTCTTC.

The chain combines TRBV7-8 with TRBJ2-2; D is possibly TRBD2 (7 bases). The CDR3 is 14 amino acids. CDR1 and CDR2 (germline): SGHVS, FQNEAQ. V lost 10 bases and J 3 bases, leaving 15 bases between the germline ends. In DNA, the CDR3 is TGTGCCACCGGGGGGCTCGGGTACACCGGGGAGCTGTTTTTT. It specifies CATGGLGYTGELFF.

The chain links TRBV28 to TRBJ2-2; D may correspond to TRBD1 or TRBD2 (5 bases each). Deletions cut 5 bases from V and 2 bases from J, with 6 bases between. Per the germline V gene, CDR1 is MDHEN and CDR2 is SYDVKM. The CDR3 spans 13 residues. The CDR3 reads CASSGGNTGELFF. DNA for the CDR3: TGTGCCAGCAGTGGGGGAAACACCGGGGAGCTGTTTTTT.

In its sample, this clone was seen once. The J gene is TRBJ2-5, the V gene TRBV7-9, with 9 bases aligning to TRBD2. The CDR3 extends over 17 amino acids. The ends lost 1 base at V and 4 bases at J; junction bases unmatched: 10. The germline CDR1 and CDR2 sequences are SEHNR and FQNEAQ (reference sequence). The CDR3 spells CASSLGGFAGGSETQYF. The CDR3 nucleotides read TGTGCCAGCAGCTTAGGTGGTTTCGCGGGAGGGTCAGAGACCCAGTACTTC.

The chain carries TRBV10-3 and TRBJ2-7, with D possibly TRBD1 on 6 matching bases. This CDR3 contains 13 residues. Germline assignment: CDR1 ENHRY and CDR2 SYGVKD. V was shortened by 10 bases and J by 0 bases, with 13 bases between the two germline ends. CDR3 loop: CATRQVSSYEQYF. The DNA of the CDR3 is TGTGCCACCCGACAGGTTAGCTCCTACGAGCAGTACTTC.

The rearrangement joins TRBV6-1 to TRBJ2-1; D is undetermined. The ends were cut back, 0 bases at V and 6 bases at J, with 15 bases in the middle. Germline V gives CDR1 MNHNS, CDR2 SASEGT. The CDR3 loop spans 16 amino acids. CDR3 coding DNA: TGTGCCAGCAGTGAAGCGGGCACCGGGTTAGGCAATGAGCAGTTCTTC. It encodes CASSEAGTGLGNEQFF.

This rearrangement joins TRBV25-1 to TRBJ2-1; the match to TRBD2 covers 10 bases. V lost 3 bases to trimming and J lost 1 base; unmatched junction nucleotides: 9. The CDR3 runs to 18 residues. The germline V gene has CDR1 MGHDK and CDR2 SYGVNS. The CDR3 sequence is CASSDGSLAGRSYNEQFF. CDR3 DNA sequence: TGTGCCAGCAGTGATGGGTCACTAGCGGGAAGGTCCTACAATGAGCAGTTCTTC.

The V and J genes are TRBV23-1 and TRBJ1-5; a weak D match, TRBD1 (5 bases). TRBV23-1 is given ORF status, its function remaining uncertain. There are 15 residues in the CDR3. Trimming shortened V by 9 bases and J by 7 bases, and 22 bases separated the two germline ends. As DNA, the CDR3 is TGCGCCAGTGTAGTTGGAGGGAGGGGTGGGCAGCCCCAGCATTTT. This encodes CASVVGGRGGQPQHF.

V gene TRBV7-3 combines with J gene TRBJ2-7, with D possibly being TRBD2 (5 bases). V was cut by 8 bases and J by 7 bases, with 27 bases left in between. The CDR3 consists of 16 residues. Germline assignment: CDR1 SGHTA and CDR2 FQGTGA. The CDR3 DNA is TGTGCCAGCTTAGCAAGGCTAGGGTGCCATCCGGGGGAGCAGTACTTC. It is translated as CASLARLGCHPGEQYF.

The V gene is TRBV5-5, the J gene TRBJ2-2, with TRBD2 matching 11 bases. Germline trimming cut 2 bases from V and 7 bases from J; bases unmatched to any gene: 4. The CDR3 runs to 15 residues. Germline CDR1 SGHKS, CDR2 YYEKEE (reference sequence). The CDR3 sequence: CASSFETSGIGELFF. DNA for the CDR3: TGTGCCAGCAGCTTCGAGACTAGCGGGATCGGGGAGCTGTTTTTT.

This sequence joins TRBV4-3 and TRBJ2-7; weak D call: TRBD2 (5 bases). The CDR3 consists of 16 residues. Per the germline V gene, CDR1 is LGHNA and CDR2 is YSLEER. Trimming left V 6 bases short and J 3 bases short, with 21 bases between. CDR3 in amino acids: CASSHSGLAFYYEQYF. CDR3 sequence (DNA): TGCGCCAGCAGTCACTCGGGGTTAGCTTTTTACTACGAGCAGTACTTC.

The chain carries TRBV18 and TRBJ2-1; unclear D gene. Germline V gene lookup returns CDR1 KGHSH and CDR2 LQKENI. The CDR3 extends over 12 amino acids. Trimming took 2 bases from V and 5 from J, leaving 4 bases between them. CDR3 residues: CASSPVHNEQFF. The CDR3 DNA sequence: TGTGCCAGCTCACCAGTACACAATGAGCAGTTCTTC.

The chain has TRBV19 and TRBJ2-7; 10 bases map to TRBD2. V shed 5 bases and J 0 bases; nucleotides not matched to a gene: 4. Germline assignment: CDR1 LNHDA and CDR2 SQIVND (reference sequence). The CDR3 extends over 15 amino acids. The chain's CDR3 is CASSPRLAGSYEQYF. The CDR3 DNA reads TGTGCCAGTAGTCCACGACTAGCGGGCTCCTACGAGCAGTACTTC.